This TCR beta chain was profiled in a study of T-cell reconstitution after alpha-beta-depleted transplantation in children. Unique molecular identifiers tagged the TCRbeta library. In TCRdb, the PCR reads were re-called with MiXCR into one record per CDR3 protein. The data show over 300,000 distinct CDR3 sequences, with 10% to 13% seen just once and 2% to 2.5% held by the top ten. This clonotype was seen more than once but under ten times. CDR1 is MNHEY and CDR2 is SVGEGT in the germline V gene. The CDR3 sequence is 12 residues long. Trimming at V came to 2 bases and at J to 13 bases, leaving 3 bases not matched to a gene.

The TCR sequence derives from a human donor who donated a stem cell graft to a child with acute lymphoblastic leukemia. This specimen was PBMCs from the stem cell graft donor, taken from the stem cell graft. This sequence joins TRBV6-2 or TRBV6-3 and TRBJ2-1; 9 bases are a match to TRBD2. The DNA of the CDR3 is TGTGCCAGCAGTTACGCGGGACTAGCTCAGTTCTTC. Its protein is CASSYAGLAQFF.